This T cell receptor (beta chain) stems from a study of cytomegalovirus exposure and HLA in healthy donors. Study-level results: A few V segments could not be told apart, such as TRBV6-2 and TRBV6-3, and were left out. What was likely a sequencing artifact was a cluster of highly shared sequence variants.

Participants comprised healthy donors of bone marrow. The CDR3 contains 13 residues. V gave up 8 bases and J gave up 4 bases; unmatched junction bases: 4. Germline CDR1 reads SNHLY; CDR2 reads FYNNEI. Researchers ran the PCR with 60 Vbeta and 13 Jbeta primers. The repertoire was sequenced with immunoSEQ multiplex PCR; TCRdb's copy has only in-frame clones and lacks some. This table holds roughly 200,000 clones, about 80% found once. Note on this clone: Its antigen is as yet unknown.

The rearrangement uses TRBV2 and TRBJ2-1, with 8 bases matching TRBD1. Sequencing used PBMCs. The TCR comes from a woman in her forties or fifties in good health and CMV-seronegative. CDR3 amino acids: CASGGQGYNEQFF. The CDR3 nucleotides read TGTGCCAGCGGCGGACAGGGTTACAATGAGCAGTTCTTC.